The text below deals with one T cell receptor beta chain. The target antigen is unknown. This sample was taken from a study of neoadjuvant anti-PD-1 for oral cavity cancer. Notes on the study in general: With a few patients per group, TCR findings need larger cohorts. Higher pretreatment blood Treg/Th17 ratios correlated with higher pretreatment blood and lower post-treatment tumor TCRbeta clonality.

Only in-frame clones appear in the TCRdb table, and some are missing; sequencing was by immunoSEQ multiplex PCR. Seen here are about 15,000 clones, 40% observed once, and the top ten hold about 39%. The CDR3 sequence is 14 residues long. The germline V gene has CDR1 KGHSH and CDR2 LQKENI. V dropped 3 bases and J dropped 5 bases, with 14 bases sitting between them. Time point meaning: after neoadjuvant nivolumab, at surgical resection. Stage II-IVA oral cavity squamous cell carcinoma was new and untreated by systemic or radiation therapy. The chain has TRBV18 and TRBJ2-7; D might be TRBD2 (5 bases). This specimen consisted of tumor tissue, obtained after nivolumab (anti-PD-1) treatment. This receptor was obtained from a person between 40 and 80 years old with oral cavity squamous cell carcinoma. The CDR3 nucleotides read TGTGCCAGCTCACCTGACCGAGGGTTAGACGAGCAGTACTTC. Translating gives CASSPDRGLDEQYF. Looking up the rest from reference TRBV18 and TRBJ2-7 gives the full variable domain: NAGVMQNPRHLVRRRGQEARLRCSPMKGHSHVYWYRQLPEEGLKFMVYLQKENIIDESGMPKERFSAEFPKEGPSILRIQQVVRGDSAAYFCASSPDRGLDEQYFGPGTRLTVT.